This T cell receptor beta chain emerged from a study of T cells after yellow fever vaccination (dated by TCRdb to the late 2010s). Regarding the research as a whole: The SMART-Seq v4 Ultra Low Input RNA kit was used to prepare libraries from fractions with low cell numbers. Two healthy male donors made up the cohort, one aged 18 to 29 years and the other aged 30 to 40 years. To follow T-cell clones before and after both primary and booster YFV17D yellow fever vaccination, bulk TCR alpha and beta repertoires underwent longitudinal sequencing. Blood samples were taken at several timepoints before and after primary and secondary immunization, and bulk PBMC replicates and cell subsets were isolated.

This clonotype was seen more than once but under ten times. The antigen it recognizes is unknown. One base away there is no much larger clone; base qualities are not given. General findings and caveats noted by the study authors: After the booster, most clones that had expanded after primary vaccination were detected again (around 96% of CD4 and 70% to 90% of CD8), suggesting broad maintenance of memory. Because abundant contaminating clonotypes from the bulk population could be contained in FACS-sorted repertoires, computational filtering was required. Only two donors were included in the study, so the extent to which the findings can be generalized is limited. The secondary T-cell response was found to be weaker but faster than the primary response, with a peak reached on day 5 rather than on day 15. A small fraction of clonotypes appeared in both the CD4 and CD8 compartments, likely as a result of convergent recombination.

TCR cDNA was made using 5'RACE template switching, a step that added a universal primer site and unique molecular identifiers. cDNA synthesis was primed from both the TCR alpha and TCR beta constant segments. Library amplification used two PCR steps, and the second PCR step added sample barcodes and sequencing adapters. Sequencing of the libraries was done on either Illumina HiSeq 2500 (2x100 bp) or NovaSeq (2x150 bp). The study's processing was this. Demultiplexing of reads and collapsing into UMI consensus sequences were performed with MIGEC, and V(D)J alignment was carried out with MiXCR. Clonotypes responding to the vaccine were identified with edgeR on replicate PBMC samples, with the criteria of FDR below 0.01 and a log2 fold change above 5 up to day 15. CD4 or CD8 identity was assigned to each bulk clonotype according to whether the clonotype was present at higher abundance in the sequenced CD4 repertoire or the sequenced CD8 repertoire. TCRdb cleaned the public reads at Q25 with fastp, built clones with MiXCR and kept in-frame beta chains. CDR3 protein duplicates are merged, each entry listing the most common genes and DNA. The V and J calls and clone size come from TCRdb's table, not from the authors' own analysis. For this sample the table gives roughly 74,000 distinct CDR3 sequences, of which approximately 6.9% were detected only once. In total, the top ten clones hold roughly 35% of the sample.

The treatment or condition label for this specimen denotes: live attenuated yellow fever vaccine strain. A standard Ficoll-Paque protocol was used to isolate PBMCs from peripheral blood. Dynabeads CD4 and CD8 positive selection kits were used to isolate CD4 and CD8 T-cell fractions. TriZol was used to extract RNA from bulk PBMCs, from CD4 and CD8 fractions, and from dextramer-positive and dextramer-negative fractions. CDR3 length: 11 amino acids, cysteine to phenylalanine. The DNA shown is the 33-base CDR3, in frame from base 1. CDR1 and CDR2, per the germline V gene, are SQVTM and ANQGSEA. V and J are truncated by 5 bases and 4 bases respectively, leaving an intervening sequence of 8 bases.

This receptor was taken from a man younger than 35 who received the YFV17D yellow fever vaccine. Recombination joined TRBV29-1 with TRBJ2-5; 5 matching bases give a weak D call of TRBD1. The sample consisted of CD8+ T cells sorted from PBMCs, taken less than 6 days after the first yellow fever vaccination. The DNA is as follows: TGCAGCGTTAGACAGAGAGAGACCCAGTACTTC. Its amino acids are CSVRQRETQYF.